The 14 T cell receptor beta chains in this list originate from one sample, sequenced in a study of cytomegalovirus exposure and HLA in healthy donors (TCRdb year 2017). Library method: the immunoSEQ multiplex PCR assay. For the multiplex PCR, a mixture combining 60 forward primers for TCR Vbeta segments and 13 reverse primers for TCR Jbeta segments was used. This is the immuneACCESS table as TCRdb keeps it, with only in-frame sequences that have V and J called. A part of the clones is gone; compared with another copy, unresolved V genes explain less than half, and the rest is unexplained. The sample contains approximately 200,000 clones, about 86% of them found a single time. 2.1% of the sample lies in the top ten. Sequencing used PBMCs. The receptors were gathered from a woman aged 18-29 years in good health and CMV-seropositive.

This sequence joins TRBV21-1 and TRBJ1-2; the listed D gene, TRBD1, was not tested against the DNA. TRBV21-1 is recorded as a pseudogene. The CDR3 extends over 16 amino acids. The CDR3 DNA follows: TGTGCCAGCAGCAAAGAGGGGGACAGGGATGACTATGGCTACACCTTC. Its protein product is CASSKEGDRDDYGYTF.

The gene calls are TRBV7-9 and TRBJ1-6, with D tentatively TRBD1 (5 bases). CDR1 and CDR2 (germline): SEHNR, FQNEAQ (reference sequence). V was cut by 4 bases and J by 7 bases, with 11 bases left in between. The CDR3 is 14 residues long. CDR3 residues: CASSWGGRNSPLHF. The CDR3 DNA reads TGTGCCAGCAGCTGGGGGGGACGGAATTCACCCCTCCACTTT.

The chain has TRBV11-2 and TRBJ2-3; TRBD2 aligns across 8 bases. Germline loops: CDR1 SGHAT, CDR2 FQNNGV. The CDR3 covers 15 residues. J gave up 2 bases and V 1 base, and 2 bases lay outside the gene matches. CDR3 bases: TGTGCCAGCAGCTTAGTAGCGGGATCCACAGATACGCAGTATTTT. It yields the protein CASSLVAGSTDTQYF.

This clone is a singleton in its sample. The chain has TRBV4-1 and TRBJ2-7, with 12 bases fitting TRBD1. V was pared by 4 bases and J by 6 bases, with 4 bases of the junction left unmatched. The CDR3 extends over 14 amino acids. Germline V gene sequence: CDR1 MGHRA, CDR2 YSYEKL. The CDR3 bases are TGCGCCAGCAGCCTTGGGACAGGGGGCATCGAGCAGTACTTC. Translated: CASSLGTGGIEQYF.

The chain couples TRBV7-2 to TRBJ1-6; D is undetermined. Germline values: CDR1 SGHTA, CDR2 FQGNSA. CDR3 length: 15 amino acids. V lost 6 bases to trimming and J lost 8 bases, with 17 bases between them. This CDR3 is CASSTVGGSYSPLHF. DNA of the CDR3: TGTGCCAGCAGTACTGTAGGAGGGTCCTATTCACCCCTCCACTTT.

The CDR3 region is CSVGTGGIYGYTF. The CDR3 DNA reads TGCAGCGTTGGGACAGGGGGAATCTATGGCTACACCTTC. This chain uses TRBV29-1 with TRBJ1-2; 10 bases match TRBD1. From germline, CDR1 is SQVTM and CDR2 ANQGSEA. The V gene end was trimmed by 4 bases and the J gene end by 4 bases; junction bases not matched to a gene: 3. This CDR3 comprises 13 residues.

CDR3 region: CASTRQGEGNQPQHF. The CDR3 bases are TGTGCCAGCACAAGACAGGGGGAGGGCAATCAGCCCCAGCATTTT. The gene calls are TRBV2 and TRBJ1-5, with 9 positions matching TRBD1. Germline values: CDR1 SNHLY, CDR2 FYNNEI. This CDR3 is 15 amino acids long. V was clipped by 7 bases and J by 2 bases; unmatched bases: 6.

The chain combines TRBV5-4 with TRBJ2-7; D gene uncertain. Trimming removed 3 bases at V and 7 bases at J, with 8 bases between. Germline CDR1 is SGHNT and CDR2 is YYREEE (reference sequence). This CDR3 comprises 11 residues. CDR3 DNA: TGTGCCAGCAGCTCCCCCGTGGAGCAGTACTTC. Amino acids: CASSSPVEQYF.

This chain links TRBV2 with TRBJ2-7; D uncertain. Deletions cut 4 bases from V and 3 bases from J, with 16 bases between. The length of the CDR3 is 15 residues. Per the germline V gene, CDR1 is SNHLY and CDR2 is FYNNEI. The CDR3 loop is CASSGRIRQVYEQYV. CDR3 sequence (DNA): TGTGCCAGCAGTGGTCGCATTAGACAAGTCTACGAGCAGTACGTC.

The rearrangement uses TRBV29-1 and TRBJ1-1, with D hard to call. This CDR3 spans 17 amino acids. In germline, CDR1 is SQVTM, CDR2 ANQGSEA. V dropped 4 bases and J dropped 7 bases, with 28 bases sitting between them. For the CDR3, the DNA is TGCAGCGTTGGGCCCCGATGGGAAGCGGGCGCCGAGGGTGAAGCTTTCTTT. Protein: CSVGPRWEAGAEGEAFF.

This chain uses TRBV11-3 with TRBJ2-1; 9 bases are shared with TRBD1. V was pared by 3 bases and J by 6 bases, with 6 bases of the junction left unmatched. From germline, CDR1 is SGHNT and CDR2 YENEEA. The CDR3 has 15 amino acids. In DNA, the CDR3 is TGTGCCAGCAGCTTTGGGGACAGGGCAACCAATGAGCAGTTCTTC. Its translation: CASSFGDRATNEQFF.

This clone has only one observation. CDR3 coding DNA: TGTGCCAGCAGCTGGACAGGGGAATATGGCTACACCTTC. It is translated as CASSWTGEYGYTF. The V and J genes are TRBV7-9 and TRBJ1-2, with 9 bases matching TRBD1. V gave up 4 bases and J gave up 5 bases; unmatched junction bases: 2. The germline CDR1 and CDR2 sequences are SEHNR and FQNEAQ (reference sequence). The CDR3 totals 13 residues.

This chain connects TRBV4-1 to TRBJ1-4; D is unclear. Trimming took 3 bases from V and 2 from J, leaving 22 bases between them. Germline lookup yields CDR1 MGHRA and CDR2 YSYEKL. The CDR3 totals 19 residues. The CDR3 DNA is TGCGCCAGCAGCCATTCCGTCCTACTGTTACGGGGTACTAATGAAAAACTGTTTTTT. Its translation is CASSHSVLLLRGTNEKLFF.

This chain links TRBV5-5 with TRBJ1-1; a possible D gene is TRBD1 (6 bases). Germline loops: CDR1 SGHKS, CDR2 YYEKEE (reference sequence). V was pared by 10 bases and J by 1 base, with 14 bases between. This CDR3 is built from 13 residues. As DNA, the CDR3 is TGTGCCGTTAGTACGGGACAGAACACTGAAGCTTTCTTT. Translation gives CAVSTGQNTEAFF.